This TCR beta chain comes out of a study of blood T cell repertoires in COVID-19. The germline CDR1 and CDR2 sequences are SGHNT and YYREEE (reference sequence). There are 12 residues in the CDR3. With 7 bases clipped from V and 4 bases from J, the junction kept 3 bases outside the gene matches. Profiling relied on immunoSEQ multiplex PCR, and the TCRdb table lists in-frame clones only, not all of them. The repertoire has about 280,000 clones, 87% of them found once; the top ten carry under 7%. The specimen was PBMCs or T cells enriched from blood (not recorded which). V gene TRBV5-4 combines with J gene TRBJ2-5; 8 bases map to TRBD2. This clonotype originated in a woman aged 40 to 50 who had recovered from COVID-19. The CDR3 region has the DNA TGTGCCAGCCGAGGGACTAGAGAGACCCAGTACTTC. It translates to CASRGTRETQYF.